The rows below give T cell receptor beta chains drawn from one sample of a study of brain T cells in children with intractable seizures. Using immunoSEQ multiplex PCR, the repertoire was profiled, and TCRdb retains in-frame clones only, with some absent. The table records tens of thousands of clones, under 95% of them present only once. The source material was peripheral blood, sampled at surgery. All receptors come from a girl aged 2-10 years with Rasmussen encephalitis and intractable seizures. CDR3s include the opening cysteine and the closing phenylalanine or tryptophan. Fields, in order: J gene, clone size, V gene, D gene, CDR3 protein, CDR3 DNA. D genes are given only for firm matches. Clone size is not always given. Where it is, it says once, few, many or a class for expanded clones.

TRBJ2-7 . TRBV14 . CASSRGGLSYEQYF TGTGCCAGCAGCCGAGGAGGACTCTCCTACGAGCAGTACTTC
TRBJ1-2 once TRBV6-5 . CASTSRVNYGYTF TGTGCCAGCACCTCCAGGGTTAACTATGGCTACACCTTC
TRBJ2-4 . TRBV6-2/TRBV6-3 . CASSRQDTQSKNIQYF TGTGCCAGCAGTAGACAGGACACCCAATCGAAAAACATTCAGTACTTC
TRBJ1-2 . TRBV5-4 TRBD1 CASSLVGTDNGYTF TGTGCCAGCAGCTTGGTTGGGACAGACAATGGCTACACCTTC
TRBJ2-6 once TRBV5-6 TRBD1 CASSWGLGQASSGANVLTF TGTGCCAGCAGCTGGGGTTTGGGACAGGCTAGCTCTGGGGCCAACGTCCTGACTTTC
TRBJ2-7 few TRBV7-9 . CASSSTGYAYEQYF TGTGCCAGCAGCTCAACAGGGTATGCATACGAGCAGTACTTC
TRBJ2-3 . TRBV6-6 . CASRPGGGRITDTQYF TGTGCCAGCAGACCCGGAGGGGGACGAATCACAGATACGCAGTATTTT
TRBJ1-1 . TRBV30 . CAWSSLTEAFF TGTGCCTGGAGTTCTCTGACTGAAGCTTTCTTT
TRBJ2-1 . TRBV30 . CAWKANSYNEQFF TGTGCCTGGAAAGCGAACTCCTACAATGAGCAGTTCTTC
TRBJ1-2 . TRBV27 . CASSLWSNYGYTF TGTGCCAGCAGTTTATGGTCCAACTATGGCTACACCTTC
TRBJ1-5 . TRBV15 . CATSLEGGLGQPQHF TGTGCCACCAGCCTGGAGGGAGGGTTAGGTCAGCCCCAGCATTTT
TRBJ1-1 . TRBV7-2 TRBD1 CASSDRDRASTEAFF TGTGCCAGCAGCGATCGGGACAGGGCGTCCACTGAAGCTTTCTTT
TRBJ1-1 . TRBV9 . CASSVAPYDTEAFF TGTGCCAGCAGCGTTGCTCCCTACGACACTGAAGCTTTCTTT
TRBJ2-5 . TRBV25-1 TRBD1 CASSEIGQGAGETQYF TGTGCCAGCAGTGAAATAGGACAGGGGGCCGGAGAGACCCAGTACTTC
TRBJ1-1 . TRBV5-1 TRBD1 CASSPGTGVEAFF TGCGCCAGCAGCCCTGGGACAGGGGTTGAAGCTTTCTTT
TRBJ2-5 once TRBV7-9 . CASSSWTGIQETQYF TGTGCCAGCAGCTCCTGGACTGGGATCCAAGAGACCCAGTACTTC